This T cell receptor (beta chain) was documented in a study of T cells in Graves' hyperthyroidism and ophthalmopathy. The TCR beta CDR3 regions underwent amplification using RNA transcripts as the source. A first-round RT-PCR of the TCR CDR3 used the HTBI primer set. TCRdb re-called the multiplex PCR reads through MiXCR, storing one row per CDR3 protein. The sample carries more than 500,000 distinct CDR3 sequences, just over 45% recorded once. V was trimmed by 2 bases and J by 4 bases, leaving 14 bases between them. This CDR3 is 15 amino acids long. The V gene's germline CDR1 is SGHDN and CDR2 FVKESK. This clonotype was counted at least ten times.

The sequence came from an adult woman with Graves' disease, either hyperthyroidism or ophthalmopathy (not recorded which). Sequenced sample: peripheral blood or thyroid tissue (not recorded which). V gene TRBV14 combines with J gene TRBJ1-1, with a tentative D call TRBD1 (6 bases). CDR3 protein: CASSQPRSGVTEAFF. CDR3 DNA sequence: TGTGCCAGCAGCCAACCGCGATCAGGGGTCACTGAAGCTTTCTTT.